Sequencing of this TCR beta chain was carried out in a study of blood T cell repertoires in COVID-19. Original processing methods: Amplification with reference gene primers provided the estimates of nucleated cell counts. This table comes from immunoSEQ multiplex PCR, and its TCRdb copy is limited to in-frame clones, with some not included. V and J calls plus clone size are reproduced from that table; the DNA served to infer D and trimming. The data hold 250,000 to 300,000 clones, with less than 90% observed a single time. The J segment lost 1 base and the V segment lost 0 bases, leaving 4 bases of the junction unmatched. This CDR3 has 17 amino acids. From germline, CDR1 is SGHNT and CDR2 YYREEE (reference sequence). Patients in Seattle were enrolled during active infection, then followed longitudinally.

The TCR comes from a woman aged 25 to 45 with COVID-19, enrolled during active disease. The chain couples TRBV5-4 to TRBJ1-6; 7 bases agree with TRBD1. Specimen: peripheral blood. In nucleotides, the CDR3 is TGTGCCAGCAGCTTGGGACAGGGAGGATCCTATAATTCACCCCTCCACTTT. Translation: CASSLGQGGSYNSPLHF.